The clone carrying this T cell receptor beta chain was observed once. Antigen unknown. TCRdb keeps only in-frame clones here, not all; method: immunoSEQ multiplex PCR. The sample consists of fewer than 150,000 clones, approximately 84% of them appearing once. Germline-derived CDR1 and CDR2 are LNHDA and SQIVND (reference sequence). The CDR3 totals 15 residues. V lost 7 bases to trimming and J lost 0 bases, with 13 bases between them. The data are from a study of T cell responses to AZD1222 COVID-19 vaccine. Broader study findings: Regions 160-218 and 743-854 dominated among vaccine-associated CD4 TCRs spanning spike. Baseline serostatus was positive in only a handful of AZD1222 recipients. Epitopes outside B.1.351 and B.1.1.7 mutated regions reportedly drew nearly half of spike TCRs. Sampling captured repertoires only after the peak T cell response.

The specimen was peripheral blood, collected on day 0 of AZD1222 vaccination. V and J are TRBV19 and TRBJ1-3; D is unresolved. This receptor was identified in an adult in good health. The CDR3 sequence: CASNPPAFSGNTIYF. The CDR3 nucleotides are TGTGCCAGTAATCCGCCGGCCTTCTCTGGAAACACCATATATTTT.